The 4 T cell receptor beta chains reported below all come from one sample, sequenced in a study of identical twins. TCRdb redid the calling of the 5' RACE reads with MiXCR, one entry per CDR3 protein. The data hold 450,000 or so distinct CDR3 sequences, with 11% to 15% observed a single time. These sequences were also reported in another study, on yellow fever vaccine responses in identical twins.

Source material: CD4+ T cells sorted from blood. All receptors derive from a woman aged 18-30 years in good health.

The chain has TRBV10-3 and TRBJ2-7; TRBD1 is a possible D gene (5 bases). The CDR3 runs 14 residues. Germline V gene lookup returns CDR1 ENHRY and CDR2 SYGVKD. The ends were cut back, 4 bases at V and 0 bases at J, with 10 bases in the middle. This CDR3 is CAISAGGASYEQYF. The CDR3 nucleotides read TGTGCCATCAGTGCAGGTGGGGCCTCCTACGAGCAGTACTTC.

This clonotype has a count of ten or more. This chain connects TRBV12-3 or TRBV12-4 to TRBJ1-1; 10 bases are a match to TRBD1. V gave up 2 bases and J gave up 6 bases; unmatched junction bases: 6. The CDR3 is 15 amino acids. CDR3 in amino acids: CASSLKGTGVPEAFF. In nucleotides, the CDR3 is TGTGCCAGCAGTTTAAAAGGGACAGGGGTCCCTGAAGCTTTCTTT.

This clonotype was recorded a few times. The V call is TRBV6-5, the J call TRBJ2-7; 14 bases are shared with TRBD2. The CDR3 consists of 16 residues. Germline V lookup: CDR1 MNHEY, CDR2 SVGAGI. With V trimmed by 4 bases and J by 3 bases, 5 bases remained unmatched. CDR3 sequence: CASSSIGTSGSYEQYF. In DNA form, the CDR3 reads TGTGCCAGCAGTTCCATTGGGACTAGCGGGAGCTACGAGCAGTACTTC.

The chain recombines TRBV19 with TRBJ2-7; TRBD1 matches at 10 bases. Germline V gene lookup returns CDR1 LNHDA and CDR2 SQIVND (reference sequence). With V trimmed by 7 bases and J by 1 base, 4 bases remained unmatched. This CDR3 region has 14 residues. CDR3 sequence reads: CASNDRGLSYEQYF. CDR3 bases: TGTGCCAGTAATGACAGGGGGCTGTCCTACGAGCAGTACTTC.